This entry lists 3 T cell receptor beta chains sequenced from one sample in a study of response to subunit inactivated influenza vaccine. TCRdb used MiXCR to reprocess the RT-PCR reads, holding one entry per CDR3 protein. The data contain roughly 630,000 distinct CDR3 sequences, less than 15% of them seen just once; the ten biggest clones take up 6.5% to 8%. The material was PBMCs from blood, obtained around 15 days before vaccination. The receptors were sampled from a man aged 50-59 years who received an inactivated influenza vaccine.

The V and J genes are TRBV7-2 and TRBJ2-5; no reliable D call. This CDR3 contains 15 residues. From germline, CDR1 is SGHTA and CDR2 FQGNSA. V was shortened by 1 base and J by 0 bases, with 9 bases between the two germline ends. As DNA, the CDR3 is TGTGCCAGCAGCTTAGTATCTGGATACCAAGAGACCCAGTACTTC. Residues: CASSLVSGYQETQYF.

A few counts support this clonotype. The genes are TRBV18 and TRBJ2-3; 7 bases map to TRBD2. Germline trimming cut 5 bases from V and 9 bases from J; bases unmatched to any gene: 8. Germline V gene data show CDR1 as KGHSH and CDR2 as LQKENI. The CDR3 totals 13 residues. The CDR3 nucleotides are TGTGCCAGCTCAACGGAGCCGGGAGGCACGCAGTATTTT. Its protein is CASSTEPGGTQYF. Together with reference TRBV18 and TRBJ2-3, the CDR3 gives the full variable domain: NAGVMQNPRHLVRRRGQEARLRCSPMKGHSHVYWYRQLPEEGLKFMVYLQKENIIDESGMPKERFSAEFPKEGPSILRIQQVVRGDSAAYFCASSTEPGGTQYFGPGTRLTVL.

This sequence joins TRBV20-1 and TRBJ2-5, with D possibly matching TRBD2 (6 bases). Germline CDR1 DFQATT, CDR2 SNEGSKA (reference sequence). Deletions cut 3 bases from V and 7 bases from J, with 18 bases between. This CDR3 has 14 residues. The CDR3 coding sequence is TGCAGTGCTAGCCTCACTACTGACGGGGGGACCCAGTACTTC. Amino acids: CSASLTTDGGTQYF.